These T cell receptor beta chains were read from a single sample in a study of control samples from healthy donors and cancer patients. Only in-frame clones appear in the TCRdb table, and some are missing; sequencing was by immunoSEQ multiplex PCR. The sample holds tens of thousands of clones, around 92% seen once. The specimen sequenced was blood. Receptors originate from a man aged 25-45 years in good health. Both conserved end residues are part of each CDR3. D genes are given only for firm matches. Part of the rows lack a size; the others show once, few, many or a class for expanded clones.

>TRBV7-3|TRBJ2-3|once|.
TGTGCCAGCAGCTTAACGGGGAGCACAGATACGCAGTATTTT
CASSLTGSTDTQYF
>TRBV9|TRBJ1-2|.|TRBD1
TGTGCCAGCAGCGCTGGACAGGGCGATGGCTACACCTTC
CASSAGQGDGYTF
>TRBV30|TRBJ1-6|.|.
TGTGCCTGGACCCAACTGGGGCAGGTTTCAAATTCACCCCTCCACTTT
CAWTQLGQVSNSPLHF
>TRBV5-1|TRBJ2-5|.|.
TGCGCCAGCAGCCCGATTCCCAATGCGGCGGGGTACCAAGAGACCCAGTACTTC
CASSPIPNAAGYQETQYF
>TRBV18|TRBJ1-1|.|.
TGTGCCAGCTCACCACCGATCGCAGCCTACACTGAAGCTTTCTTT
CASSPPIAAYTEAFF
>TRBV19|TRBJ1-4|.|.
TGTGCCAGTACCCCTCGATCGGAAAAACTGTTTTTT
CASTPRSEKLFF
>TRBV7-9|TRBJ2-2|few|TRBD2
TGTGCCAGCAGCTTACGTCTAGCGGGAGCCACCGGGGAGCTGTTTTTT
CASSLRLAGATGELFF
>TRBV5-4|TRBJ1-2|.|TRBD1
TGTGCCAGCAGCTTGCCAGGACAGGGGCGAAGCTACACCTTC
CASSLPGQGRSYTF
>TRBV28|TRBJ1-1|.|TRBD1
TGTGCCAGCAGTTTGCCAGGGGGGAGAAACACTGAAGCTTTCTTT
CASSLPGGRNTEAFF
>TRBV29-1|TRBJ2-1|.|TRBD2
TGCCGCGGGGGCGGGGGGGCGCGGGCCGGGTACAATGAGCAGTTCTTC
CRGGGGARAGYNEQFF
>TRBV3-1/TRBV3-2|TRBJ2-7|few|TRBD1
TGTGCCAGCAGCCACGGACAGGGCCGCGCCGGGGAGCAGTACTTC
CASSHGQGRAGEQYF
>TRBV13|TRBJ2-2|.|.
TGTGCCAGCAGCCCCGTTGGGGGGCCCGGAGTTCCCGGGGAGCTGTTTTTT
CASSPVGGPGVPGELFF
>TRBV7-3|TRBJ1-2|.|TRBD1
TGTGCCAGCAGCCCATCAGGGGGCGACTATGGCTACACCTTC
CASSPSGGDYGYTF
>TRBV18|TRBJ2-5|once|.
TGTGCCAGCTCACCCGGAGACAGGGAGACCCAGTACTTC
CASSPGDRETQYF
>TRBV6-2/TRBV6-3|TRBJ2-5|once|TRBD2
TGTGCCAGCAGTTATCCGGGAGCGGGGGGCCAAGAGACCCAGTACTTC
CASSYPGAGGQETQYF
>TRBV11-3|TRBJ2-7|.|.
TGTGCCAGCAGCTTAGCGGGTCAATACGAGCAGTACTTC
CASSLAGQYEQYF
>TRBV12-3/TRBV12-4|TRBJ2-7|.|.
TGTGCCAGCAGTTTCGCCGGGGGTCACGAGCAGTACTTC
CASSFAGGHEQYF
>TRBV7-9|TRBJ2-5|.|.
TGTGCCAGCAGCCGTCAAGAGACCCAGTACTTC
CASSRQETQYF
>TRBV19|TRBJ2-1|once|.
TGTGCCAGTAGTATCGAGGGGACGGGGTACAATGAGCAGTTCTTC
CASSIEGTGYNEQFF
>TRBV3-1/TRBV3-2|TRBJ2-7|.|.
TGTGCCAGCAGCCGACTATGGCAGTACTTC
CASSRLWQYF
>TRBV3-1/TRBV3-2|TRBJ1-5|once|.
TGTGCCAGCAGCCAAGAGAGGCCAGGTGAAAGGCCCCAGCATTTT
CASSQERPGERPQHF
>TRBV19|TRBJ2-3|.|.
TGTGCCAGTAGCCATAGGGCGGGTAGCACCTTCACAGATACGCAGTATTTT
CASSHRAGSTFTDTQYF
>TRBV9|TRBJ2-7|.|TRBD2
TGTGCCAGCAGCGTAGGGCGACTAGCGGGAACCTACGAGCAGTACTTC
CASSVGRLAGTYEQYF
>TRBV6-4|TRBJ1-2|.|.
TGTGCCACCCTGGGGCCTTTACCACCCCCGTGGGGTTATGGCTACACCTTC
CATLGPLPPPWGYGYTF
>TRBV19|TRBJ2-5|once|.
TGTGCCAGTAGCAACAGGGTAGAGACCCAGTACTTC
CASSNRVETQYF
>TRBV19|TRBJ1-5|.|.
TGTGCCAGTAGTATGCTGGGGGATCAGCCCCAGCATTTT
CASSMLGDQPQHF
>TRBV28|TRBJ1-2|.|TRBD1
TGTGCCAGCAGTCTAGGACAGGAGACATCTTATGGCTACACCTTC
CASSLGQETSYGYTF
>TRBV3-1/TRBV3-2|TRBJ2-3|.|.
TGTGCCAGCAGCCAAGGGACAAACACGCCCCCCACAGATACGCAGTATTTT
CASSQGTNTPPTDTQYF
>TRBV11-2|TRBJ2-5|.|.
TGTGCCAGCAGCTTATTAGAGACCCAGTACTTC
CASSLLETQYF
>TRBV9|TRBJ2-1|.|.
TGTGCCAGCAGCGTAAGCAGTGGTGAGCAGTTCTTC
CASSVSSGEQFF
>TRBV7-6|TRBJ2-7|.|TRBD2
TGTGCCAGCAGTCCCGGGGGGGGCTCCTACGAGCAGTACTTC
CASSPGGGSYEQYF
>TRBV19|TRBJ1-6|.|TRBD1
TGTGCCAGTAGTATAATACAGGGGAGCATTAATAATTCACCCCTCCACTTT
CASSIIQGSINNSPLHF
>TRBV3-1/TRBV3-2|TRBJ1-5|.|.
TGTGCCAGCAGTTCCAGGGGAGGGAGGGGTCAGCCCCAGCATTTT
CASSSRGGRGQPQHF
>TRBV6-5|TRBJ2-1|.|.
TGTGCCAGCAGGAAGCTTGTTGAGCAGTTCTTC
CASRKLVEQFF
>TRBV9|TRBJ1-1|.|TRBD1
TGTGCCAGCAGCGCACAGGGGAAGGGCACTGAAGCTTTCTTT
CASSAQGKGTEAFF
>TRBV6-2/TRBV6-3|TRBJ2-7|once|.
TGTGCCAGCAGTTACACAGCTGCTAAGTTAGCCTACGAGCAGTACTTC
CASSYTAAKLAYEQYF
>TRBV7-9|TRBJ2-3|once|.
TGTGCCAGCAGCTTAGCGGGGTCAGGGTGGGCGCAGTATTTT
CASSLAGSGWAQYF
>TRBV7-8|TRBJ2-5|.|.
TGTGCCAGCAGCTTAGGGGCCACGAGAGAGACCCAGTACTTC
CASSLGATRETQYF
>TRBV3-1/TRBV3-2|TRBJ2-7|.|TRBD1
TGTGCCAGCAGCCCGGGACAGGGGAACGAGCAGTACTTC
CASSPGQGNEQYF
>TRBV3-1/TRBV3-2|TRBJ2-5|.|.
TGTGCCAGCAGCCTCGGACTGGCCGGAGTGACCCAGTACTTC
CASSLGLAGVTQYF
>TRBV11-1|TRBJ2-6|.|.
TGTGCCAGCAACCAAAGAACTGGGGCCAACGTCCTGACTTTC
CASNQRTGANVLTF
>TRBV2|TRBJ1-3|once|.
TGTGCCAGCAGTGTCGAGTTCTCGGGAAACACCATATATTTT
CASSVEFSGNTIYF
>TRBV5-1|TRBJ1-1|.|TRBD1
TGCGCCAGCAGCTTAGGTACAGGGGACACTGAAGCTTTCTTT
CASSLGTGDTEAFF
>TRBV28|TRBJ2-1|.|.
TGTGCCAGCAGTGTCTTTACACGAATCAGGAACTACAATGAGCAGTTCTTC
CASSVFTRIRNYNEQFF
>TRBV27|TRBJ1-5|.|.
TGTGCCAGCAGGCGAATCATAACCCAGCATTTT
CASRRIITQHF
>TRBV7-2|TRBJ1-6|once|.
TGTGCCAGCAGCGTCCCTGGAAGACAGAATTCACCCCTCCACTTT
CASSVPGRQNSPLHF